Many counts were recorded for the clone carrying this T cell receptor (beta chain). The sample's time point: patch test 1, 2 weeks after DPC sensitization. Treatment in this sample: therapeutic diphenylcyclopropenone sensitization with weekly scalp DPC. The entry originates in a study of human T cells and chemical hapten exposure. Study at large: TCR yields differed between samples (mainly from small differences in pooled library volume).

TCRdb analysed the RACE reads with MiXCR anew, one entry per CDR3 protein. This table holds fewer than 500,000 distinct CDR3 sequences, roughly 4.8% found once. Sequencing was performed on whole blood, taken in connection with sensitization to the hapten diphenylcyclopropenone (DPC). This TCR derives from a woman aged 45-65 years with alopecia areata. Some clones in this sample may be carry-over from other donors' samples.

The CDR3 DNA follows: TGTGCCAGCAGCCAAGCCGCAAGGGCCCAAGAGACCCAGTACTTC. As protein: CASSQAARAQETQYF. V and J are TRBV4-2 and TRBJ2-5; D is ambiguous. CDR3 length: 15 amino acids. The V end was cut by 1 base, the J end by 1 base, with 10 bases between. From germline, CDR1 is LGHNA and CDR2 YNFKEQ.